This T cell receptor (beta chain) was obtained from a study of long-term antiretroviral therapy in people with HIV. DNA was extracted from approximately 0.95-9.8 million thawed cryopreserved PBMC. The immunoSEQ assay was v3.0, run at survey level. Repertoires were generated with immunoSEQ multiplex PCR, while TCRdb's copy carries only in-frame clones and drops some. There are about 35,000 clones in the sample; around 94% occur only once, and 3.6% lies in the top ten. Concerning this clone: The antigen is unknown.

Overall study findings and caveats: With ART, diversity went up but was still lower than in transplant donor controls.

This TCR came from a woman in her forties or fifties with HIV. Sequenced here: unsorted PBMCs, sampled 4.1 years after starting antiretroviral therapy.

The CDR3 sequence: CASSLPYNEQFF. The CDR3 DNA is TGTGCCAGCAGCTTACCATACAATGAGCAGTTCTTC. The rearrangement joins TRBV7-2 to TRBJ2-1; D not resolved. Germline loops: CDR1 SGHTA, CDR2 FQGNSA. The V gene lost 2 bases and the J gene lost 4 bases, with 3 bases spanning the gap. This CDR3 spans 12 amino acids.